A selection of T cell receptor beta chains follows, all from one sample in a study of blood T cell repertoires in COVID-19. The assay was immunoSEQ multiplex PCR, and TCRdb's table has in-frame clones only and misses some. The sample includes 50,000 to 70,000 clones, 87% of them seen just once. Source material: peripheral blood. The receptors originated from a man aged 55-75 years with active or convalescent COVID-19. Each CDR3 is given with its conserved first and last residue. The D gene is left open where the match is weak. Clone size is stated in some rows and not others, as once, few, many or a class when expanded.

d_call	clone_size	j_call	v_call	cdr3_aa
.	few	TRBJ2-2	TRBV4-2	CASSQALSGANTGELFF
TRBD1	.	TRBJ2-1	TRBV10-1	CASGTGVNEQFF
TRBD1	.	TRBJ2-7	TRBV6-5	CASRKGTGGLNEQYF
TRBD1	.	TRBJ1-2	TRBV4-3	CASSLQGGSGYGYTF
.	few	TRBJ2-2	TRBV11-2	CASSTRTIGELFF
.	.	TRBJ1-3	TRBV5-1	CASSGRETGGNTIYF
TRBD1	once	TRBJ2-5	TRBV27	CASGKDRAGGKGAQETQYF
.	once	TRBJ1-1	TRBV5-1	CASKQGGNTEAFF
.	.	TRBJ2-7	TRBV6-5	CASRNLRDEQYF
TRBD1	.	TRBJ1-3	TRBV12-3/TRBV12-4	CASSWDSGNTIYF
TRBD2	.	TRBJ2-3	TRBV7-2	CASSLALAGGPGGRVTQYF
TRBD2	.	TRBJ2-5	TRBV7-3	CASSSTSGGAETQYF
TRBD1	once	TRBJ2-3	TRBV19	CASRGQYTDTQYF
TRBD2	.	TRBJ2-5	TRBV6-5	CASSYSASGGRETQYF
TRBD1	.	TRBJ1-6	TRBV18	CASSLRDRQNSPLHF
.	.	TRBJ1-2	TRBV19	CASSSPQEFYGYTF
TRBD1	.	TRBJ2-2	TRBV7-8	CASRRTGVNTGELFF
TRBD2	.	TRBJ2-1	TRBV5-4	CASSLFLAGGSSYNEQFF
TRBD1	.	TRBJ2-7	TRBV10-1	CARTGGGNYEQYF
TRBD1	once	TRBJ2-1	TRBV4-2	CASSQGQGNEQFF
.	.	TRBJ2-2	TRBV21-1	CASSKERRGRGQWTGELFF
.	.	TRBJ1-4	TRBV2	CASLGRDEKLFF
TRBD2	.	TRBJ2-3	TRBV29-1	CSVKLAGVDTQYF
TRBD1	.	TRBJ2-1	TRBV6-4	CASSDSRAGGNNEQFF
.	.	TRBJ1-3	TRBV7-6	CASSLESAGSGNTIYF
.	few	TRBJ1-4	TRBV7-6	CASSKGSTGWDEKLFF
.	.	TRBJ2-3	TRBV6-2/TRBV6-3	CASSYPSAGAGDTQYF
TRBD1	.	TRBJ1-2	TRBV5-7	CASREGAYGYTF
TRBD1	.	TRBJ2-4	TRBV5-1	CASSAGTELNIQYF
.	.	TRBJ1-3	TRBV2	CASSAQVGSGNTIYF
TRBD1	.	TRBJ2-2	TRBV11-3	CASSFTGVGELFF
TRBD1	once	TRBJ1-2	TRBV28	CASSLDRVRQNGYTF
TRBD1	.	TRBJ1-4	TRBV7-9	CASSFRGDNEKLFF
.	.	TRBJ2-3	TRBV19	CASSPPRGTDTQYF
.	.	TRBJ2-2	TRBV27	CASSWGHNTGELFF
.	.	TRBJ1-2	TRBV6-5	CASRTELAPYGYTF
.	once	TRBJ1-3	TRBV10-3	CAISELEPGSGNTIYF
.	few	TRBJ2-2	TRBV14	CASSQLTGQINTGELFF
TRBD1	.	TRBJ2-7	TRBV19	CASSITGTGIYEQYF
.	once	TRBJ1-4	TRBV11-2	CASSLGTVNEKLFF
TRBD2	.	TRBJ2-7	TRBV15	CATSREGLVYEQYF
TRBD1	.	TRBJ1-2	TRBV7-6	CASSFGRPGGSYGYTF
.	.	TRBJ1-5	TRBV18	CASSPLIGGDQPQHF
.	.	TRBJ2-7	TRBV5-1	CASSTAGGYEQYF
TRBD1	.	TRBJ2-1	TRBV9	CASSVDRGRWDEQFF
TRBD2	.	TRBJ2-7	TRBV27	CASSRTPGLAGRSSYEQYF
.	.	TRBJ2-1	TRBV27	CASSRDNEQFF
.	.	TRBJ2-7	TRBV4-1	CASSQVPLYEQYF
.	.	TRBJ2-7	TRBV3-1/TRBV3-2	CASSRDRQRSYEQYF
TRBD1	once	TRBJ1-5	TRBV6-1	CASSETRDRVNQPQHF
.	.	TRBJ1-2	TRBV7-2	CASSYAGRPLNYGYTF
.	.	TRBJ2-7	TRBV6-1	CASSEALLAREQYF
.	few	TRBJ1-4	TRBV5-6	CASSSRGPFPTNEKLFF
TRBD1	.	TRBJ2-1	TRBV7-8	CASSLGQGILYEQFF
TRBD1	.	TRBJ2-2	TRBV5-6	CASSEQGARWTGELFF
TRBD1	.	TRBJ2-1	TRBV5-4	CASSPPMGQGAWEQFF
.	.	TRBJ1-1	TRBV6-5	CASSADGTTTEAFF
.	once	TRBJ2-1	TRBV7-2	CASSPNKNTYNEQFF
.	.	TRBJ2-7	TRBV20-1	CSAQIYEQYF
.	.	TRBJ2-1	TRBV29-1	CSAEGLQGSSYNEQFF